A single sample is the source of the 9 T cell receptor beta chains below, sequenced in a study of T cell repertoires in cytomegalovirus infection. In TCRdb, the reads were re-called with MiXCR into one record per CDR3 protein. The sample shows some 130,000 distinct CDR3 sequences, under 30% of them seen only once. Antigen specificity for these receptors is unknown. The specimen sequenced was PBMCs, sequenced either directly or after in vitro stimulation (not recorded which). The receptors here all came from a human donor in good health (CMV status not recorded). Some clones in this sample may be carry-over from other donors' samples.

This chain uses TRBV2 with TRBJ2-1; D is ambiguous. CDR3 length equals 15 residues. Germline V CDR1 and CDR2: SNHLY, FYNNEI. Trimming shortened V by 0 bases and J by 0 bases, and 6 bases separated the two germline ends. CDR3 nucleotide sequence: TGTGCCAGCAGTGAAGCTTGGAGCTCCTACAATGAGCAGTTCTTC. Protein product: CASSEAWSSYNEQFF.

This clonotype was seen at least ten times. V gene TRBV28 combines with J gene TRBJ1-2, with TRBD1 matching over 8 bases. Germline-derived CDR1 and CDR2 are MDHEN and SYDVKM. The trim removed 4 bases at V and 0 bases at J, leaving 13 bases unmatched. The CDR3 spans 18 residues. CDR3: CASSSAEWTGWANYGYTF. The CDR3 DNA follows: TGTGCCAGCAGTTCCGCCGAGTGGACAGGGTGGGCTAACTATGGCTACACCTTC.

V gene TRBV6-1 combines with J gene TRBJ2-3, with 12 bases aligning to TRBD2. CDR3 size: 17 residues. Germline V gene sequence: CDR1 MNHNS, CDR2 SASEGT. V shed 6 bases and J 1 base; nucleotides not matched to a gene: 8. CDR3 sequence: CASRDRLAGVRTDTQYF. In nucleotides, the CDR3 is TGTGCCAGCAGGGATCGACTAGCGGGAGTTCGCACAGATACGCAGTATTTT.

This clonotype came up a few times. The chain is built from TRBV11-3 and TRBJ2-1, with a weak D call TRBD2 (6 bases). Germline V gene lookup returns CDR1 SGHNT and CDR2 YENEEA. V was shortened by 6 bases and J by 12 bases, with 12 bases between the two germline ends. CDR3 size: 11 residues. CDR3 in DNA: TGTGCCAGCAGTCCGGGAGTTGGGCAGTTCTTC. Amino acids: CASSPGVGQFF.

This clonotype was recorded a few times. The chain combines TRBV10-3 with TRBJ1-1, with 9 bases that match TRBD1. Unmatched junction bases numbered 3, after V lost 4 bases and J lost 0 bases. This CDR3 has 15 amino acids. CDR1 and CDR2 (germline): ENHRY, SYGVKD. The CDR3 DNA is TGTGCCATCAGTGCGCGGACAGGGGTGAACACTGAAGCTTTCTTT. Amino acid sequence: CAISARTGVNTEAFF.

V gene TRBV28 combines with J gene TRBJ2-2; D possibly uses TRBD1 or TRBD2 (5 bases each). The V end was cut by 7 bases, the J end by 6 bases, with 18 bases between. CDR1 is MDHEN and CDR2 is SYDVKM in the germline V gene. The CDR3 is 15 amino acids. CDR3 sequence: CASTPRGRQPGELFF. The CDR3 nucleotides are TGTGCCAGCACCCCCCGGGGCAGGCAGCCCGGGGAGCTGTTTTTT.

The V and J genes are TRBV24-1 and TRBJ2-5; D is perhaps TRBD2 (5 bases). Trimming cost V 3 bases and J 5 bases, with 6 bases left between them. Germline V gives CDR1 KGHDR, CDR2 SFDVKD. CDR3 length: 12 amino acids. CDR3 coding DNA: TGTGCCACCAGTGATCCGGGGGAGACCCAGTACTTC. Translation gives CATSDPGETQYF.

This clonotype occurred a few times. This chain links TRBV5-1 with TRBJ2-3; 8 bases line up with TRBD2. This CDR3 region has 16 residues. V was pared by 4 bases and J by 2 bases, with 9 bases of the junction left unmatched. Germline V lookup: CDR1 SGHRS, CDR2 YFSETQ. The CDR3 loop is CASSRGGAVHTDTQYF. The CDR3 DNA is TGCGCCAGCAGCCGGGGGGGAGCGGTTCACACAGATACGCAGTATTTT.

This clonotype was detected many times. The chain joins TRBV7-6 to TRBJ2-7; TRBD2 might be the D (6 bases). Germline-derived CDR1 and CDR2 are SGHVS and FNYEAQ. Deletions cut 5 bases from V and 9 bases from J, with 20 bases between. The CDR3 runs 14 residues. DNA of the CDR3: TGTGCCAGCAGCCCCGAGATGACTAGGGCGGTGCAGTACTTC. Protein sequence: CASSPEMTRAVQYF. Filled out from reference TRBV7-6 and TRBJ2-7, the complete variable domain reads GAGVSQSPRYKVTKRGQDVALRCDPISGHVSLYWYRQALGQGPEFLTYFNYEAQQDKSGLPNDRFSAERPEGSISTLTIQRTEQRDSAMYRCASSPEMTRAVQYFGPGTRLTVT.